The 2 T cell receptor beta chains below come from one sample, sequenced in a study of naive and memory T cell subsets. Both TRBC1 and TRBC2 were covered by a beta constant-region primer of two equimolar oligonucleotides. One entry per CDR3 protein, called by TCRdb with MiXCR from the UMI-ligation and nested PCR reads. This table holds roughly 91,000 distinct CDR3 sequences, less than 15% found once. Sequencing was done on a sample of central memory CD4+ T cells from blood. These receptors were taken from a human donor in good health.

This clonotype showed up just a few times. V usage is TRBV11-1 and J usage is TRBJ2-7; D may be TRBD1 (5 bases). This CDR3 spans 13 amino acids. Germline loops: CDR1 SGHAT, CDR2 FQDESV (reference sequence). The V end lost 0 bases, the J end lost 6 bases, and 9 bases lay between the germline ends. The CDR3 coding sequence is TGTGCCAGCAGCTTAGCGGGGCTACCCGAGCAGTACTTC. Its translation is CASSLAGLPEQYF.

The chain joins TRBV6-1 to TRBJ2-1; 9 bases align to TRBD2. Germline V CDR1 and CDR2: MNHNS, SASEGT. The V segment lost 7 bases and the J segment 14 bases; nucleotides outside the gene matches: 12. The length of the CDR3 is 13 residues. CDR3 sequence reads: CASMEGAGGRKFF. The CDR3, as DNA: TGTGCCAGCATGGAAGGAGCGGGAGGTCGTAAGTTCTTC.